The clone carrying this T cell receptor (beta chain) was seen just once. These data belong to a study of blood T cell repertoires in COVID-19. Data came from immunoSEQ multiplex PCR; TCRdb stores just in-frame clones and leaves some out. This sample carries some 200,000 clones, 85% to 90% of them seen once, and the ten largest clones take approximately 6.1%. Germline loops: CDR1 GTSNPN, CDR2 SVGIG (reference sequence). The CDR3 loop spans 12 amino acids. V dropped 5 bases and J dropped 9; count of bases not matched to a gene: 5. This sequence originates from an elderly man with acute or convalescent COVID-19. V is TRBV30 and J is TRBJ2-1; TRBD2 matches 9 bases. Sequenced input: peripheral blood. The CDR3 region is CAWGLARSEQFF. The CDR3 DNA reads as TGTGCCTGGGGACTAGCGCGGTCTGAGCAGTTCTTC.